The sequence of this T cell receptor beta chain was determined in a study of T cells in women clearing cervical HPV infection. Study overall: Blood came at first lesion visit for cases, post-clearance for controls.

Concerning this clone: Its antigen is currently unknown. The read comes to an end 3 residues before the CDR3 does, leaving the germline J gene to fill in the end.

General observations from the study: Associations may precede or follow infection; HPV-specific or memory T cells were not isolated. Cases carried less TRBV6-7 than controls: 0.11% versus 0.16%.

TCRdb's table, derived via immunoSEQ multiplex PCR, lists solely in-frame clones and lacks some. The clone table shows roughly 48,000 clones, with the ten largest holding 1.5% to 2%. CDR3 size: 14 residues. The V gene lost 5 bases and the J gene lost 2 bases, with 13 bases spanning the gap. CDR1 and CDR2 from the germline V gene are DFQATT and SNEGSKA (reference sequence). The chain recombines TRBV20-1 with TRBJ1-5, with TRBD1 as a possible D gene (5 bases). The receptor comes from a woman aged 18 to 75 with a cervical HPV16 infection that either progressed to CIN3+ or cleared (not recorded which). Source material: blood buffy coat. CDR3 DNA (partial): TGCAGTGCTGCGTATAAAGGGGGCAATCAGCCC. Translation gives CSAAYKGGNQP. The entire CDR3 is CSAAYKGGNQPQHF.